This T cell receptor beta chain was identified during a study of siplizumab effects on memory and regulatory T cells. Some clones are missing from TCRdb's copy, which holds only in-frame ones; the method was immunoSEQ multiplex PCR. This sample yields about 87,000 clones, of which just under 90% are seen a single time; roughly 15% belongs to the top ten. General study results and limits: A naive or memory phenotype could not be assigned to roughly 80-96% of the proliferating CD4+ or CD8+ clones. Researchers did not confirm the suppressive function of proliferating Tregs from siplizumab cultures. Naive T cells seemed more diverse than memory cells and seemed major alloresponse contributors.

A remark on this clone: Its antigen is unknown.

V dropped 2 bases and J dropped 4 bases, with 9 bases sitting between them. The length of the CDR3 is 13 residues. Germline-derived CDR1 and CDR2 are MNHEY and SVGAGI. The source of this sequence is a human donor in good health. This chain links TRBV6-5 with TRBJ2-7; D is uncertain. Sequenced: CD4+ T cells sorted from blood. In DNA form, the CDR3 reads TGTGCCAGCAGTTACGTGTTTGGTTACGAGCAGTACTTC. Protein product: CASSYVFGYEQYF.